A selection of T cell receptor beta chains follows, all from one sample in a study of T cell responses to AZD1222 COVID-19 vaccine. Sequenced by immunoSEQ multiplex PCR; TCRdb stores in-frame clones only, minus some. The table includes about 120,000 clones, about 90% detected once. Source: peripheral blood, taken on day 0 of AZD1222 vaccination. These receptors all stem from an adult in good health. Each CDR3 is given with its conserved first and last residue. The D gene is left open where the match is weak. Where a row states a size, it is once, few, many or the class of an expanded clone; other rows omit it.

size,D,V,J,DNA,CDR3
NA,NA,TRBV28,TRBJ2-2,TGTGCCAGCAACAGGCGGGTCGCCGGGGAGCTGTTTTTT,CASNRRVAGELFF
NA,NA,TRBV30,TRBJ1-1,TGTGCCTGGAGTATGGGGGACACAAAGAACACTGAAGCTTTCTTT,CAWSMGDTKNTEAFF
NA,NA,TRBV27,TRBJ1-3,TGTGCCAGCAGTTTTAAGGAGCCCGGCTCTGGAAACACCATATATTTT,CASSFKEPGSGNTIYF
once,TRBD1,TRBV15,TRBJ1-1,TGTGCCACCAGCAGAGCTACAGGGGTGGACACTGAAGCTTTCTTT,CATSRATGVDTEAFF
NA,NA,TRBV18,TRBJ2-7,TGTGCCAGCGAAGGACAGTCCTACGAGCAGTACTTC,CASEGQSYEQYF
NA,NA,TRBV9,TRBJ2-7,TGTGCCAGCAGCGCCCTACCAGGGAGGCAGTACTTC,CASSALPGRQYF
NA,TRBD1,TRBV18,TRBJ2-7,TGTGCCAGCTCACCACCCGTCGGTGGCCCCAGGGGGACCCGCGAGCAGTACTTC,CASSPPVGGPRGTREQYF
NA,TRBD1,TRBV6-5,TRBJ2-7,TGTGCCAGCAGTTACGAGGGGGCCAGCTCCTACGAGCAGTACTTC,CASSYEGASSYEQYF
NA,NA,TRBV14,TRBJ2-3,TGTGCCAGCAGCGACTTGGGACCGATAACAGATACGCAGTATTTT,CASSDLGPITDTQYF
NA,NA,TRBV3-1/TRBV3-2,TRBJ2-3,TGTGCCAGCAGCCAAGATGGGGGCACAGATACGCAGTATTTT,CASSQDGGTDTQYF
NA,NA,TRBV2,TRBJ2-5,TGTGCCAGCAGGCCCCCGATGGGGGGGCGAGGAGAGACCCAGTACTTC,CASRPPMGGRGETQYF
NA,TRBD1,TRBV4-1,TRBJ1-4,TGCGCCAGCAGCCAAACAGGGGGGACTAATGAAAAACTGTTTTTT,CASSQTGGTNEKLFF
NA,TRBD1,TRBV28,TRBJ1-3,TGTGCCAGCAGTTTACCCGGGACAGGGGTTTCCCACACCATATATTTT,CASSLPGTGVSHTIYF
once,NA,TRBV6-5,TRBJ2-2,TGTGCCAGCCGCCCCAGGGACACCGGGGAGCTGTTTTTT,CASRPRDTGELFF
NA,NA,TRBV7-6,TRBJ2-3,TGTGCCAGCAGCTTAGCGGGGCTAGCAGCAGATACGCAGTATTTT,CASSLAGLAADTQYF
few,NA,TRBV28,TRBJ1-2,TGTGCCAGCAGTTTTTACAATCGGAATGGCTACACCTTC,CASSFYNRNGYTF
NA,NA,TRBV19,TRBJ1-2,TGTGCCAGTAGCAAGTCCCCCGGGGCTAACTATGGCTACACCTTC,CASSKSPGANYGYTF
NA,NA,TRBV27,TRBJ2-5,TGTGCCAGCAGTTCCAGACTAGGAGGGGGGGAGACCCAGTACTTC,CASSSRLGGGETQYF
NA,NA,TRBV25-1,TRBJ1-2,TGTGCCAGCAGTGAAATGTCAGCTTCGCATGGCTACACCTTC,CASSEMSASHGYTF
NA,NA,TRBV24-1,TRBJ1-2,TGTGCCACCAGTGATTCACGGGGGCAAGGAGGGGTCTATGGCTACACCTTC,CATSDSRGQGGVYGYTF